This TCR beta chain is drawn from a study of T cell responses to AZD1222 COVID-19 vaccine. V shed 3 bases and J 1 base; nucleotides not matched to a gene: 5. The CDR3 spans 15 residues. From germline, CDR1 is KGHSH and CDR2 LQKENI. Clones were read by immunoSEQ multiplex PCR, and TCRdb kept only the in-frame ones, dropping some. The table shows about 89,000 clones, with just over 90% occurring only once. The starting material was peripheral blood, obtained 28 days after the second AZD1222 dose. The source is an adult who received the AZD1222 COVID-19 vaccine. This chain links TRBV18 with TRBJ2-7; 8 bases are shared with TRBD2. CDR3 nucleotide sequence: TGTGCCAGCTCACCGGGACTAGAAGGTTCCTACGAGCAGTACTTC. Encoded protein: CASSPGLEGSYEQYF.